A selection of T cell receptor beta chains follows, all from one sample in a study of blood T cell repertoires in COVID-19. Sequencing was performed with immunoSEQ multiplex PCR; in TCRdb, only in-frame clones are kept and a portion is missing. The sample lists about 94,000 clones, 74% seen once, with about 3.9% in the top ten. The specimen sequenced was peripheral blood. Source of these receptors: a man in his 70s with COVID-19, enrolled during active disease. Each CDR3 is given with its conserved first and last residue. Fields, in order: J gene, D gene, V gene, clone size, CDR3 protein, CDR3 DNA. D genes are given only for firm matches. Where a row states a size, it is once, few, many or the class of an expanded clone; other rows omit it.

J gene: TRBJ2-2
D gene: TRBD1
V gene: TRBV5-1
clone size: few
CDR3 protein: CASGLGQVNTGELFF
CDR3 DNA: TGCGCCAGCGGACTGGGACAGGTGAACACCGGGGAGCTGTTTTTT

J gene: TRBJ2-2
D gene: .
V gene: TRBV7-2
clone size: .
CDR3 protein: CASSFGGGYTGELFF
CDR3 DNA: TGTGCCAGCAGCTTCGGCGGGGGCTACACCGGGGAGCTGTTTTTT

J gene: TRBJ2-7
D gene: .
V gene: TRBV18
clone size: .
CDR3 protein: CASSPGRGEQYF
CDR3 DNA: TGTGCCAGCTCCCCGGGTCGGGGCGAGCAGTACTTC

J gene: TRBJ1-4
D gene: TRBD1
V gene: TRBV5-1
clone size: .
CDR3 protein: CASSLTGGEEKLFF
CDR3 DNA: TGCGCCAGCAGCTTAACAGGGGGGGAGGAAAAACTGTTTTTT

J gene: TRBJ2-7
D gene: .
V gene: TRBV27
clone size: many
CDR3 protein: CASRAETDSYEQYF
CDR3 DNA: TGTGCCAGCAGGGCTGAGACAGACTCCTACGAGCAGTACTTC

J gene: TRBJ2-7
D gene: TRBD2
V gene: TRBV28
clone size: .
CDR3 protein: CASSLWGSSGNPSAYEQYF
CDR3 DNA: TGTGCCAGCAGTTTATGGGGTTCTAGCGGGAATCCCTCGGCCTACGAGCAGTACTTC

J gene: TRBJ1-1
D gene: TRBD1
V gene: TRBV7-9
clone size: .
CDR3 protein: CASSPRAGQGGDTEAFF
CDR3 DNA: TGTGCCAGCAGCCCTAGGGCCGGACAGGGGGGCGACACTGAAGCTTTCTTT

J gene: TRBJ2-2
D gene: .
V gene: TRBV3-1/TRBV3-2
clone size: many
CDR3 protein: CASSQDLLAPNTGELFF
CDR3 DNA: TGTGCCAGCAGCCAAGATCTTCTAGCGCCAAACACCGGGGAGCTGTTTTTT

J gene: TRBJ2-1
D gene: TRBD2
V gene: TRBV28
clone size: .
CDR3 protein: CASSLASGKRNEQFF
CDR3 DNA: TGTGCCAGCAGTTTAGCTAGCGGGAAGAGAAATGAGCAGTTCTTC

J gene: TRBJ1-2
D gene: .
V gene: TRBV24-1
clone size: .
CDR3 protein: CATSEQGLGGYTF
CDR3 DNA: TGTGCCACCAGTGAGCAGGGTTTGGGAGGCTACACCTTC

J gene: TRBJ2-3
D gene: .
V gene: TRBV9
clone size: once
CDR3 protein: CASSARTDTGNTQYF
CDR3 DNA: TGTGCCAGCAGCGCGCGGACCGACACAGGGAATACGCAGTATTTT

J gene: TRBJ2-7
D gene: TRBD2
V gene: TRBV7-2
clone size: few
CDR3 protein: CASSPSRASGAYEQYF
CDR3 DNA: TGTGCCAGCAGCCCAAGTCGGGCTAGCGGGGCCTACGAGCAGTACTTC

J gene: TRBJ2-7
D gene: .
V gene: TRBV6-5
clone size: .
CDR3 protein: CASSVAGLHYEQYF
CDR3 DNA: TGTGCCAGCAGCGTTGCAGGGCTCCACTACGAGCAGTACTTC

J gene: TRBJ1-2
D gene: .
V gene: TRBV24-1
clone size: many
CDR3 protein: CATSDRANYGYTF
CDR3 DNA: TGTGCCACCAGTGACAGGGCTAACTATGGCTACACCTTC

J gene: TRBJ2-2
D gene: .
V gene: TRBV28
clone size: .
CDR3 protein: CASSFPGTGELFF
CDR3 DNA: TGTGCCAGCAGTTTCCCGGGTACCGGGGAGCTGTTTTTT

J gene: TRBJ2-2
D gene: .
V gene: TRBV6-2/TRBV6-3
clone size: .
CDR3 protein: CASSYSISSGELFF
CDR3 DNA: TGTGCCAGCAGTTACTCGATTAGTTCCGGGGAGCTGTTTTTT

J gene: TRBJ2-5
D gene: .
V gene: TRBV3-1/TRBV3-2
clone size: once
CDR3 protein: CASSPRGLPAETQYF
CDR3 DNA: TGTGCCAGCAGCCCGAGAGGACTTCCAGCAGAGACCCAGTACTTC

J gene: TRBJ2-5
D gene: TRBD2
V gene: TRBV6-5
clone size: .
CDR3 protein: CASSYSTSGRETQYF
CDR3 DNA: TGTGCCAGCAGTTACTCGACTAGCGGGAGGGAGACCCAGTACTTC

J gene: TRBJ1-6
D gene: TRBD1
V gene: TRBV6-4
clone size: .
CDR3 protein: CASSEYYTGAGSPLHF
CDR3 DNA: TGTGCCAGCAGTGAATACTATACAGGGGCTGGATCACCCCTCCACTTT

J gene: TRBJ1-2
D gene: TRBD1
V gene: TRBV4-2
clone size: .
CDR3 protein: CASSQQGQLNYGYTF
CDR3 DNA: TGTGCCAGCAGCCAACAGGGACAGCTTAACTATGGCTACACCTTC

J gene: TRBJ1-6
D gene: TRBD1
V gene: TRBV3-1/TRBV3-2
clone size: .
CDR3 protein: CASSQEVGYRGNYSPLHF
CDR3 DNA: TGTGCCAGCAGCCAAGAAGTAGGATACAGGGGGAACTATTCACCCCTCCACTTT

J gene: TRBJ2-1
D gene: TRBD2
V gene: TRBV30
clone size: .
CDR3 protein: CAWSVGLAGEQFF
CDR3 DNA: TGTGCCTGGAGTGTAGGACTAGCGGGTGAGCAGTTCTTC

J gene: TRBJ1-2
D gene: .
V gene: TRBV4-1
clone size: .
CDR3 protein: CASSQDLGASPLSYTF
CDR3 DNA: TGCGCCAGCAGCCAAGATCTGGGAGCCAGCCCCCTGAGCTACACCTTC

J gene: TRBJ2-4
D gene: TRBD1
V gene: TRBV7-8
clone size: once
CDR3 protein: CASSFTGGRSKNIQYF
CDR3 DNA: TGTGCCAGCAGCTTCACAGGGGGCAGGTCCAAAAACATTCAGTACTTC

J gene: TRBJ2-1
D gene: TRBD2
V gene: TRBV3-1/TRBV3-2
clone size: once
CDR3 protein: CASSHKPGLAGNIGNEQFF
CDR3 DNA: TGTGCCAGCAGTCACAAACCGGGACTAGCGGGAAATATTGGGAATGAGCAGTTCTTC

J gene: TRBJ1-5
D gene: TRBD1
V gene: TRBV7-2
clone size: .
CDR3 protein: CASSPWTGGTHQPQHF
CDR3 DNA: TGTGCCAGCAGCCCTTGGACAGGGGGAACTCACCAGCCCCAGCATTTT

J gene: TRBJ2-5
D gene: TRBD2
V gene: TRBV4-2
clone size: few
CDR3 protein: CASSLGTSGIGGGETQYF
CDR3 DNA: TGTGCCAGCAGCCTCGGGACTAGCGGGATAGGGGGTGGGGAGACCCAGTACTTC

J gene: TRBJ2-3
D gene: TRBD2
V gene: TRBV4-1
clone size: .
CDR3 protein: CASSQVGGTDTQYF
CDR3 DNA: TGCGCCAGCAGCCAAGTGGGAGGGACAGATACGCAGTATTTT

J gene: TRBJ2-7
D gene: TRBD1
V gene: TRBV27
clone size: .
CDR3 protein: CASRTQGNSYEQYF
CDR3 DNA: TGTGCCAGCAGAACACAGGGGAACTCCTACGAGCAGTACTTC

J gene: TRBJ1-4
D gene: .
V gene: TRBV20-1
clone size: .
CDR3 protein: CSASDLSETEKLFF
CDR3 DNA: TGCAGTGCTAGTGATTTGTCAGAGACAGAAAAACTGTTTTTT

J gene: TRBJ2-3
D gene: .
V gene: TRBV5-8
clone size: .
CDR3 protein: CASSLFRGSDTQYF
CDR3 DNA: TGTGCCAGCAGCTTGTTTAGGGGGTCAGATACGCAGTATTTT

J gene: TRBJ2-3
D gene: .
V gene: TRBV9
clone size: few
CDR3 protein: CAPRAAGLTWGHTDTQYF
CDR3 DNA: TGTGCCCCTAGGGCGGCGGGCCTTACGTGGGGACACACAGATACGCAGTATTTT

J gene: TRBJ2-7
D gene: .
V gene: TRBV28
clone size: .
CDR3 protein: CASRQTGGGQYF
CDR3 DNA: TGTGCCAGCAGGCAAACAGGGGGGGGGCAGTACTTC

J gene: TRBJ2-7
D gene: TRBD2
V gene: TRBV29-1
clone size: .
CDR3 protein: CSVAGGHAYEQYF
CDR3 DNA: TGCAGCGTCGCGGGGGGACATGCCTACGAGCAGTACTTC

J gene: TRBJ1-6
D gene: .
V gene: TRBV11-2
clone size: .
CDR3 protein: CASSATGNGSPLHF
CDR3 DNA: TGTGCCAGCAGCGCGACAGGCAACGGTTCACCCCTCCACTTT

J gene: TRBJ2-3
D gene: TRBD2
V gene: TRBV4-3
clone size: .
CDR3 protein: CASSQDVWAAGGADTQYF
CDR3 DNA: TGCGCCAGCAGCCAAGATGTTTGGGCAGCGGGAGGGGCAGATACGCAGTATTTT

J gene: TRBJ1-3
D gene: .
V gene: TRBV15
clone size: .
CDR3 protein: CATSIPWGAGNTIYF
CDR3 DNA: TGTGCCACCAGCATCCCGTGGGGGGCTGGAAACACCATATATTTT

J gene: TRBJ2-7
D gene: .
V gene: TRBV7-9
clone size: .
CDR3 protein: CASNILGGGGLPDEQYF
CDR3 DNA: TGTGCCAGCAACATTCTTGGGGGAGGAGGGCTTCCGGACGAGCAGTACTTC

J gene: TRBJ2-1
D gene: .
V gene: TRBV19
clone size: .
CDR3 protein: CASSIEKGSGPYNEQFF
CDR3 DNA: TGTGCCAGTAGTATAGAGAAGGGTAGCGGTCCCTACAATGAGCAGTTCTTC

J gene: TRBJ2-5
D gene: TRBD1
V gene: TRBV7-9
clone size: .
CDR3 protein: CASSLIQGAGSETQYF
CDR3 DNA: TGTGCCAGCAGCTTAATTCAGGGGGCGGGTTCGGAGACCCAGTACTTC

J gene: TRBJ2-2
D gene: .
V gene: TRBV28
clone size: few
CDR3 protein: CASRAGQSGELFF
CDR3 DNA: TGTGCCAGCAGAGCCGGACAGTCCGGGGAGCTGTTTTTT

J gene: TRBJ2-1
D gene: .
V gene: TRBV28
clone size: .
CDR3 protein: CASRGTGQNNNEQFF
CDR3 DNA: TGTGCCAGCAGGGGAACGGGACAAAACAACAATGAGCAGTTCTTC

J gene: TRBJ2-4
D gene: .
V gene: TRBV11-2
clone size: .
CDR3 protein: CASSLDRGRYIQYF
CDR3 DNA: TGTGCCAGCAGCTTAGACAGGGGCAGGTACATTCAGTACTTC

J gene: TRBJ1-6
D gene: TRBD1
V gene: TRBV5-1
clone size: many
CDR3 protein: CASSDGTVRTDNSPLHF
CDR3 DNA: TGCGCCAGCAGCGATGGGACAGTGAGGACGGATAATTCACCCCTCCACTTT

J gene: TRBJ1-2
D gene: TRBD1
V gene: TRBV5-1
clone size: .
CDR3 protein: CASTADRGPGYTF
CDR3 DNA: TGCGCCAGCACGGCCGACAGGGGGCCTGGCTACACCTTC

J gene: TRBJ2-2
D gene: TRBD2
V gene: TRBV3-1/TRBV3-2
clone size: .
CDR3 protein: CASSDTGTSGELFF
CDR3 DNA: TGTGCCAGCAGCGACACCGGGACTAGCGGGGAGCTGTTTTTT

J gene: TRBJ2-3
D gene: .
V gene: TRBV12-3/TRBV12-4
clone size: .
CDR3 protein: CASSLVVADTQYF
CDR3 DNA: TGTGCCAGCAGTTTGGTAGTCGCAGATACGCAGTATTTT

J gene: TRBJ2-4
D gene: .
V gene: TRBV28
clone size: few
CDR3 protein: CASSPPQGTKNIQYF
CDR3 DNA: TGTGCCAGCAGCCCTCCCCAGGGTACCAAAAACATTCAGTACTTC

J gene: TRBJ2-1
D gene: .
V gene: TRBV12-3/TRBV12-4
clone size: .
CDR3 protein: CASSPQLDEQFF
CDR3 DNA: TGTGCCAGCAGTCCACAACTAGATGAGCAGTTCTTC

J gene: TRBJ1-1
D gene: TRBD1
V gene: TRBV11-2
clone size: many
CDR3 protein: CASSLRQGATEAFF
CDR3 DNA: TGTGCCAGCAGCTTGAGACAGGGGGCCACTGAAGCTTTCTTT

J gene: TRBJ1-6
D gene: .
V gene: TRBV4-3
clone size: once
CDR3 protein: CASSQVAGWNSPLHF
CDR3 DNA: TGCGCCAGCAGCCAAGTCGCAGGGTGGAATTCACCCCTCCACTTT

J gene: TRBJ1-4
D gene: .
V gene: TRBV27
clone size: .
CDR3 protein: CASSSLGGGNEKLFF
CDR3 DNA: TGTGCCAGCAGTTCCCTGGGAGGGGGTAATGAAAAACTGTTTTTT

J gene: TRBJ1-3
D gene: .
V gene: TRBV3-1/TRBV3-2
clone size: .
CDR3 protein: CASSQGSKFSGNTIYF
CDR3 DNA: TGTGCCAGCAGCCAAGGGAGTAAGTTCTCTGGAAACACCATATATTTT

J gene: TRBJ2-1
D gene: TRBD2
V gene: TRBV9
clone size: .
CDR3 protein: CASSVSGTSVEQFF
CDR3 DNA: TGTGCCAGCAGCGTATCGGGGACTAGTGTTGAGCAGTTCTTC

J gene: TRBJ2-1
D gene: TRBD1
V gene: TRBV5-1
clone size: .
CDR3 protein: CASSLGDRQSSYNEQFF
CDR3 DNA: TGCGCCAGCAGCTTGGGGGACAGACAAAGCTCCTACAATGAGCAGTTCTTC

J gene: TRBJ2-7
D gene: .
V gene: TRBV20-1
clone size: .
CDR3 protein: CSATAYEQYF
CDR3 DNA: TGCAGTGCTACTGCCTACGAGCAGTACTTC

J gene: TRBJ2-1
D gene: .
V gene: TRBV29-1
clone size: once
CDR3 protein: CSVTSGLAEGEQFF
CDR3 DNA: TGCAGCGTTACATCAGGCCTAGCAGAAGGTGAGCAGTTCTTC